A selection of T cell receptor beta chains follows, all from one sample in a study of identifying expanded T cells in peripheral blood. Assay used: immunoSEQ multiplex PCR; TCRdb lists only in-frame clones, some missing. Of roughly 100,000 clones detected, around 88% appear once; the ten largest clones hold about 15%. Source material: blood. Source of these receptors: a person aged 18 to 70 in good health. CDR3s include the opening cysteine and the closing phenylalanine or tryptophan. The order of the fields is D gene, J gene, clone size, V gene, CDR3 protein, CDR3 DNA. D genes are given only for firm matches. Some rows mark clone size as missing; the rest say once, few, many or name a class of expanded clone.

D gene: -; J gene: TRBJ2-1; clone size: -; V gene: TRBV5-6; CDR3 protein: CASTPGTRYNEQFF; CDR3 DNA: TGTGCCAGCACCCCGGGGACACGATACAATGAGCAGTTCTTC
D gene: TRBD1; J gene: TRBJ1-1; clone size: few; V gene: TRBV28; CDR3 protein: CGIRTGTSEAFF; CDR3 DNA: TGTGGGATCAGGACAGGGACTTCTGAAGCTTTCTTT
D gene: TRBD2; J gene: TRBJ2-1; clone size: -; V gene: TRBV30; CDR3 protein: CAWSPVWGGNEQFF; CDR3 DNA: TGTGCCTGGAGTCCTGTTTGGGGGGGCAATGAGCAGTTCTTC
D gene: TRBD1; J gene: TRBJ1-1; clone size: -; V gene: TRBV7-9; CDR3 protein: CASSQQGPNTEAFF; CDR3 DNA: TGTGCCAGCAGCCAACAGGGGCCTAACACTGAAGCTTTCTTT
D gene: -; J gene: TRBJ2-7; clone size: -; V gene: TRBV18; CDR3 protein: CASSPTNPADEQYF; CDR3 DNA: TGTGCCAGCTCACCAACGAACCCCGCCGACGAGCAGTACTTC
D gene: -; J gene: TRBJ1-5; clone size: -; V gene: TRBV27; CDR3 protein: CASSPLGYSNQPQHF; CDR3 DNA: TGTGCCAGCAGTCCATTGGGGTATAGCAATCAGCCCCAGCATTTT
D gene: -; J gene: TRBJ2-2; clone size: -; V gene: TRBV5-4; CDR3 protein: CAYDGELTGELFF; CDR3 DNA: TGTGCCTATGACGGGGAACTCACCGGGGAGCTGTTTTTT
D gene: -; J gene: TRBJ2-3; clone size: -; V gene: TRBV7-9; CDR3 protein: CASSRARPLDTQYF; CDR3 DNA: TGTGCCAGCAGCCGCGCCCGACCTTTAGATACGCAGTATTTT
D gene: -; J gene: TRBJ2-1; clone size: few; V gene: TRBV5-1; CDR3 protein: CASSLAATYNEQFF; CDR3 DNA: TGCGCCAGCAGCTTAGCGGCTACCTACAATGAGCAGTTCTTC
D gene: -; J gene: TRBJ2-5; clone size: few; V gene: TRBV6-6; CDR3 protein: CASSYRFQETQYF; CDR3 DNA: TGTGCCAGCAGTTACCGATTCCAAGAGACCCAGTACTTC
D gene: TRBD2; J gene: TRBJ2-1; clone size: -; V gene: TRBV7-9; CDR3 protein: CASSPGTSGGRDEQFF; CDR3 DNA: TGTGCCAGCAGCCCCGGGACTAGCGGGGGCAGGGATGAGCAGTTCTTC
D gene: TRBD1; J gene: TRBJ1-5; clone size: -; V gene: TRBV4-1; CDR3 protein: CASSPGGRGRIEQPQHF; CDR3 DNA: TGCGCCAGCAGCCCTGGGGGGAGGGGGCGGATAGAGCAGCCCCAGCATTTT
D gene: -; J gene: TRBJ2-5; clone size: -; V gene: TRBV10-3; CDR3 protein: CAISSLRGGEETQYF; CDR3 DNA: TGTGCCATCAGTTCCCTGAGGGGAGGCGAAGAGACCCAGTACTTC
D gene: -; J gene: TRBJ1-2; clone size: -; V gene: TRBV7-9; CDR3 protein: CASSPSGYDGYTF; CDR3 DNA: TGTGCCAGCAGTCCATCAGGCTACGATGGCTACACCTTC
D gene: -; J gene: TRBJ1-2; clone size: -; V gene: TRBV2; CDR3 protein: CASSDMGNYGYTF; CDR3 DNA: TGTGCCAGCAGTGATATGGGAAACTATGGCTACACCTTC
D gene: -; J gene: TRBJ2-5; clone size: -; V gene: TRBV14; CDR3 protein: CASSQAPGQGGFGETQYF; CDR3 DNA: TGTGCCAGCAGCCAAGCCCCTGGACAGGGAGGGTTCGGGGAGACCCAGTACTTC
D gene: -; J gene: TRBJ1-2; clone size: -; V gene: TRBV18; CDR3 protein: CASSPGPNYGYTF; CDR3 DNA: TGTGCCAGCTCACCAGGGCCGAACTATGGCTACACCTTC
D gene: -; J gene: TRBJ2-7; clone size: -; V gene: TRBV30; CDR3 protein: CAWSPWGNEQYF; CDR3 DNA: TGTGCCTGGAGCCCTTGGGGGAACGAGCAGTACTTC
D gene: -; J gene: TRBJ2-5; clone size: -; V gene: TRBV7-2; CDR3 protein: CASSLGYTAETQYF; CDR3 DNA: TGTGCCAGCAGCTTGGGGTACACGGCAGAGACCCAGTACTTC
D gene: TRBD2; J gene: TRBJ2-2; clone size: -; V gene: TRBV5-1; CDR3 protein: CASSARLAGVTGELFF; CDR3 DNA: TGCGCCAGCAGCGCCCGACTAGCGGGGGTCACCGGGGAGCTGTTTTTT
D gene: TRBD2; J gene: TRBJ2-1; clone size: -; V gene: TRBV19; CDR3 protein: CASSIVLLAGGPGGDEQFF; CDR3 DNA: TGTGCCAGTAGTATAGTTCTCCTAGCGGGGGGGCCAGGTGGCGATGAGCAGTTCTTC
D gene: -; J gene: TRBJ2-3; clone size: -; V gene: TRBV7-9; CDR3 protein: CVSSFSRSTDTQYF; CDR3 DNA: TGTGTCAGCAGCTTCTCGCGGAGCACAGATACGCAGTATTTT
D gene: -; J gene: TRBJ2-3; clone size: -; V gene: TRBV9; CDR3 protein: CASSGREGATHTDTQYF; CDR3 DNA: TGTGCCAGCAGCGGGAGGGAGGGGGCGACGCACACAGATACGCAGTATTTT
D gene: -; J gene: TRBJ2-7; clone size: few; V gene: TRBV6-6; CDR3 protein: CASSGRAVYEQYF; CDR3 DNA: TGTGCCAGCAGCGGCAGGGCGGTTTACGAGCAGTACTTC
D gene: -; J gene: TRBJ2-4; clone size: -; V gene: TRBV7-9; CDR3 protein: CASSSLSTLAKNIQYF; CDR3 DNA: TGTGCCAGCAGCTCGCTTTCTACTCTAGCCAAAAACATTCAGTACTTC
D gene: TRBD2; J gene: TRBJ2-7; clone size: once; V gene: TRBV2; CDR3 protein: CASSVTSGDRGFYEQYF; CDR3 DNA: TGTGCCAGCAGCGTAACTAGCGGGGATCGGGGGTTCTACGAGCAGTACTTC
D gene: TRBD1; J gene: TRBJ1-2; clone size: -; V gene: TRBV11-2; CDR3 protein: CASSLDRGGYTF; CDR3 DNA: TGTGCCAGCAGCTTGGACAGGGGGGGCTACACCTTC
D gene: TRBD1; J gene: TRBJ2-7; clone size: -; V gene: TRBV2; CDR3 protein: CASTGTVPYEQYF; CDR3 DNA: TGTGCCAGCACCGGGACAGTCCCTTACGAGCAGTACTTC
D gene: -; J gene: TRBJ1-6; clone size: -; V gene: TRBV19; CDR3 protein: CASRIGRLNSPLHF; CDR3 DNA: TGTGCCAGTAGGATCGGCAGACTGAATTCACCCCTCCACTTT
D gene: -; J gene: TRBJ2-1; clone size: -; V gene: TRBV6-5; CDR3 protein: CASSYSPGVAYNEQFF; CDR3 DNA: TGTGCCAGCAGTTACTCTCCGGGGGTCGCCTACAATGAGCAGTTCTTC
D gene: -; J gene: TRBJ2-7; clone size: -; V gene: TRBV4-3; CDR3 protein: CASSQDLRTYSYEQYF; CDR3 DNA: TGCGCCAGCAGCCAAGATCTCCGGACGTACTCCTACGAGCAGTACTTC
D gene: -; J gene: TRBJ1-3; clone size: -; V gene: TRBV28; CDR3 protein: CASRPWGASGNTIYF; CDR3 DNA: TGTGCCAGCAGGCCGTGGGGGGCTTCTGGAAACACCATATATTTT
D gene: -; J gene: TRBJ1-6; clone size: -; V gene: TRBV28; CDR3 protein: CASSSPVGVFPLHF; CDR3 DNA: TGTGCCAGCAGTTCCCCCGTGGGGGTCTTCCCCCTCCACTTT
D gene: -; J gene: TRBJ2-2; clone size: few; V gene: TRBV15; CDR3 protein: CATSPVRGTGELFF; CDR3 DNA: TGTGCCACCAGCCCCGTCAGGGGCACCGGGGAGCTGTTTTTT
D gene: -; J gene: TRBJ2-3; clone size: -; V gene: TRBV4-3; CDR3 protein: CASSQAPVGASTDTQYF; CDR3 DNA: TGCGCCAGCAGCCAAGCTCCTGTGGGCGCTAGCACAGATACGCAGTATTTT
D gene: -; J gene: TRBJ2-1; clone size: -; V gene: TRBV4-1; CDR3 protein: CASSQALGNEQFF; CDR3 DNA: TGCGCCAGCAGCCAAGCCCTAGGCAATGAGCAGTTCTTC
D gene: -; J gene: TRBJ2-7; clone size: -; V gene: TRBV4-3; CDR3 protein: CASSQTMLGRGGHRYEQYF; CDR3 DNA: TGCGCCAGCAGCCAAACTATGCTGGGGCGAGGGGGGCATCGTTACGAGCAGTACTTC
D gene: -; J gene: TRBJ1-1; clone size: -; V gene: TRBV6-6; CDR3 protein: CATQLGGRSEAFF; CDR3 DNA: TGTGCCACCCAACTCGGGGGGAGGTCTGAAGCTTTCTTT
D gene: -; J gene: TRBJ2-7; clone size: -; V gene: TRBV5-5; CDR3 protein: CASSLVPRGYEQYF; CDR3 DNA: TGTGCCAGCAGCTTGGTCCCTCGGGGCTACGAGCAGTACTTC
D gene: -; J gene: TRBJ1-1; clone size: -; V gene: TRBV19; CDR3 protein: CASSIRSLGGNTEAFF; CDR3 DNA: TGTGCCAGTAGTATAAGGTCCCTGGGAGGTAACACTGAAGCTTTCTTT
D gene: -; J gene: TRBJ2-6; clone size: once; V gene: TRBV29-1; CDR3 protein: CSARTTDGSGANVLTF; CDR3 DNA: TGCAGCGCCCGCACAACGGACGGCTCTGGGGCCAACGTCCTGACTTTC
D gene: -; J gene: TRBJ2-2; clone size: -; V gene: TRBV6-6; CDR3 protein: CASSYYGENTGELFF; CDR3 DNA: TGTGCCAGCAGTTACTACGGGGAGAACACCGGGGAGCTGTTTTTT
D gene: TRBD2; J gene: TRBJ2-1; clone size: -; V gene: TRBV29-1; CDR3 protein: CSVVRGGSYNEQFF; CDR3 DNA: TGCAGCGTGGTCCGGGGGGGCTCCTACAATGAGCAGTTCTTC
D gene: -; J gene: TRBJ2-3; clone size: -; V gene: TRBV19; CDR3 protein: CASSWQTGSTDTQYF; CDR3 DNA: TGTGCCAGTAGTTGGCAGACAGGTAGCACAGATACGCAGTATTTT
D gene: -; J gene: TRBJ2-2; clone size: -; V gene: TRBV2; CDR3 protein: CASTEHAAGELFF; CDR3 DNA: TGTGCCAGCACCGAGCACGCCGCGGGGGAGCTGTTTTTT
D gene: -; J gene: TRBJ1-1; clone size: -; V gene: TRBV14; CDR3 protein: CASSQQTGSEAFF; CDR3 DNA: TGTGCCAGCAGCCAACAAACAGGGTCTGAGGCTTTCTTT
D gene: TRBD1; J gene: TRBJ1-5; clone size: -; V gene: TRBV19; CDR3 protein: CASSPRQGAVFRPQHF; CDR3 DNA: TGTGCCAGTAGTCCTCGACAGGGGGCGGTTTTTCGGCCCCAGCATTTT
D gene: TRBD1; J gene: TRBJ1-2; clone size: -; V gene: TRBV27; CDR3 protein: CASSTVQGGTHYGYTF; CDR3 DNA: TGTGCCAGCAGTACCGTACAAGGGGGCACCCACTATGGCTACACCTTC
D gene: -; J gene: TRBJ2-5; clone size: -; V gene: TRBV4-1; CDR3 protein: CASSQESSEETQYF; CDR3 DNA: TGCGCCAGCAGCCAAGAATCTAGTGAAGAGACCCAGTACTTC
D gene: TRBD2; J gene: TRBJ2-1; clone size: -; V gene: TRBV5-8; CDR3 protein: CASSNSGGSYNEQFF; CDR3 DNA: TGTGCCAGCAGCAATAGCGGGGGATCCTACAATGAGCAGTTCTTC
D gene: -; J gene: TRBJ1-6; clone size: few; V gene: TRBV7-9; CDR3 protein: CASSARQATSAPLHF; CDR3 DNA: TGTGCCAGCAGCGCCAGACAGGCCACTTCAGCACCCCTCCACTTT
D gene: TRBD2; J gene: TRBJ2-3; clone size: -; V gene: TRBV5-4; CDR3 protein: CASSPVVSGGALNPTDTQYF; CDR3 DNA: TGTGCCAGCAGCCCGGTCGTAAGCGGGGGGGCCCTAAACCCTACGGATACGCAGTATTTT
D gene: -; J gene: TRBJ2-3; clone size: once; V gene: TRBV10-1; CDR3 protein: CASSEEYTDTQYF; CDR3 DNA: TGCGCCAGCAGTGAAGAATACACAGATACGCAGTATTTT
D gene: -; J gene: TRBJ2-3; clone size: -; V gene: TRBV28; CDR3 protein: CASNPGTDTQYF; CDR3 DNA: TGTGCCAGCAATCCTGGGACAGATACGCAGTATTTT
D gene: -; J gene: TRBJ2-2; clone size: -; V gene: TRBV7-8; CDR3 protein: CASSLGPRHGNTGELFF; CDR3 DNA: TGTGCCAGCAGCTTAGGGCCCAGGCACGGGAACACCGGGGAGCTGTTTTTT